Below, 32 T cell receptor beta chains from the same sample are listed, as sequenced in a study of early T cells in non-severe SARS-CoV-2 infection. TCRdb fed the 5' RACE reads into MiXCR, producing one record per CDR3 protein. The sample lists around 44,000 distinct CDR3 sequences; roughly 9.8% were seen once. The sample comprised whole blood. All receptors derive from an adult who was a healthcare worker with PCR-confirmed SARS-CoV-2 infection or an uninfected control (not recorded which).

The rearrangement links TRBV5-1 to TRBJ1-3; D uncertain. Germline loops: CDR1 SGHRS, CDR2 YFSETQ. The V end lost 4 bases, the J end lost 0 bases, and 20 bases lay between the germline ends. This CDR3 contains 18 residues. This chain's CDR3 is CASSLPGVSPISGNTIYF. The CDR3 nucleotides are TGCGCCAGCAGCCTCCCAGGCGTATCGCCAATCTCTGGAAACACCATATATTTT.

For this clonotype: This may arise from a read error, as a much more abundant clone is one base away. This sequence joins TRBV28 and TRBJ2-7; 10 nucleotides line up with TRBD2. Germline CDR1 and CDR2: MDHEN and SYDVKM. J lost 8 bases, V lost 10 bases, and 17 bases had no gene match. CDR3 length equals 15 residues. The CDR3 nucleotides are TGTGCCACCAGCCGGGGGATGACTAGCGGGTACAAGCAGTACTTC. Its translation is CATSRGMTSGYKQYF.

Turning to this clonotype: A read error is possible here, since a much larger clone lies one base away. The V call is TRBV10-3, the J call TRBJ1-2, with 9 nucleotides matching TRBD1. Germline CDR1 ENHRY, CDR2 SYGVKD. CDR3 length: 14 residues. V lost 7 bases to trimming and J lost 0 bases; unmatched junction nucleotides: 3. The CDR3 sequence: CAITDRGANYGYTF. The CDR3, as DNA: TGTGCCATCACGGACAGGGGAGCTAACTATGGCTACACCTTC.

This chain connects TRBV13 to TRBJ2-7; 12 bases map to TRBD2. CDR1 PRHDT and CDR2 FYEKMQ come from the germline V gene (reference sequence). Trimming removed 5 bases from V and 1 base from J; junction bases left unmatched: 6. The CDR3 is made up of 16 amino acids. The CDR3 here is CASSPILAGGSYEQYF. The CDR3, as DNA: TGTGCCAGCAGCCCCATACTAGCGGGAGGTTCCTACGAGCAGTACTTC.

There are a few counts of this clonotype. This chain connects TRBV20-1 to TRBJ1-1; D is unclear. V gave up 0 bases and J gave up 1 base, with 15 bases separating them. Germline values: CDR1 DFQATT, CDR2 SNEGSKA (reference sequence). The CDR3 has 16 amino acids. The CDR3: CSARDLGVWKNTEAFF. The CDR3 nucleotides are TGCAGTGCTAGAGATCTCGGGGTATGGAAGAACACTGAAGCTTTCTTT.

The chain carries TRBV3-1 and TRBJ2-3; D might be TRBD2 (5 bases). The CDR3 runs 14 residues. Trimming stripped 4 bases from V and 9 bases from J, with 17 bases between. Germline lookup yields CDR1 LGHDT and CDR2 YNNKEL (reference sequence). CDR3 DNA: TGTGCCAGCAGCCCTTCTAGGTCCGGGATCACGCAGTATTTT. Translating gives CASSPSRSGITQYF.

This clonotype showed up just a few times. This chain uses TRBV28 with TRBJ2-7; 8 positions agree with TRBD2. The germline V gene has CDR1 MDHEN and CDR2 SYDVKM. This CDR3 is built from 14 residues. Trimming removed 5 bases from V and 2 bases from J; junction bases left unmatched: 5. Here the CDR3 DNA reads TGTGCCAGCAGTCCGCGGGGGGCAACCTACGAGCAGTACTTC. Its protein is CASSPRGATYEQYF. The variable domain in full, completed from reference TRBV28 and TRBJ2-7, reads DVKVTQSSRYLVKRTGEKVFLECVQDMDHENMFWYRQDPGLGLRLIYFSYDVKMKEKGDIPEGYSVSREKKERFSLILESASTNQTSMYLCASSPRGATYEQYFGPGTRLTVT.

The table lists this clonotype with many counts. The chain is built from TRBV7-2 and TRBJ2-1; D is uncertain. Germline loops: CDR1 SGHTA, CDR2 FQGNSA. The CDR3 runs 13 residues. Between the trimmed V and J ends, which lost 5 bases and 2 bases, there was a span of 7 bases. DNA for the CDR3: TGTGCCAGCAGCATTGGGCCCTACAATGAGCAGTTCTTC. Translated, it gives CASSIGPYNEQFF.

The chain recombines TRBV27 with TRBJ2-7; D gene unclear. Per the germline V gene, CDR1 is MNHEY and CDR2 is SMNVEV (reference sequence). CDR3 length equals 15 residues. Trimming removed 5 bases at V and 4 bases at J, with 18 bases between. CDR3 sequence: CASSTNVASPYEQYF. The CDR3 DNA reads TGTGCCAGCAGTACGAATGTAGCTTCGCCTTACGAGCAGTACTTC.

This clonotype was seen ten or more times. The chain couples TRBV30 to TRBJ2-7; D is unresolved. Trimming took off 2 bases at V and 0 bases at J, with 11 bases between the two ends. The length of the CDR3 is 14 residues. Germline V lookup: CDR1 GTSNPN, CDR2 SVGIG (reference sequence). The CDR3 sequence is CAWSSLSSSYEQYF. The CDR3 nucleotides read TGTGCCTGGAGTTCACTCTCAAGCTCCTACGAGCAGTACTTC.

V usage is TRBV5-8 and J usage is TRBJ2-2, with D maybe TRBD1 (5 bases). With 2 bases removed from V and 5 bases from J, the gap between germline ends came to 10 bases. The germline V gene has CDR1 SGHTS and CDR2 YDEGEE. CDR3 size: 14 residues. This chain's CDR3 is CASSFTGSTGELFF. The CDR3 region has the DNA TGTGCCAGCAGCTTCACAGGTTCTACCGGGGAGCTGTTTTTT.

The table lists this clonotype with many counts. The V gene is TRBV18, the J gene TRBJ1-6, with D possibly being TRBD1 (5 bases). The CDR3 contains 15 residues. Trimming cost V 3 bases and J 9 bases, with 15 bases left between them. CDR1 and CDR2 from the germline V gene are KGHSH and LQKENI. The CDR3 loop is CASSPGTAESSPLHF. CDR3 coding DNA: TGTGCCAGCTCACCCGGGACCGCTGAGAGTTCACCCCTCCACTTT. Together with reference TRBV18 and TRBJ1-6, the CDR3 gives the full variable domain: NAGVMQNPRHLVRRRGQEARLRCSPMKGHSHVYWYRQLPEEGLKFMVYLQKENIIDESGMPKERFSAEFPKEGPSILRIQQVVRGDSAAYFCASSPGTAESSPLHFGNGTRLTVT.

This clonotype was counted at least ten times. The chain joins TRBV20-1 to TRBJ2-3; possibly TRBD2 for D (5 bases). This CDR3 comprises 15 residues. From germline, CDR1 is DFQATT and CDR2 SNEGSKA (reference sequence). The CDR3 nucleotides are TGCAGCCTCGACCCCCCACCTGTCAGAGGGGATACGCAGTATTTT. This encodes CSLDPPPVRGDTQYF.

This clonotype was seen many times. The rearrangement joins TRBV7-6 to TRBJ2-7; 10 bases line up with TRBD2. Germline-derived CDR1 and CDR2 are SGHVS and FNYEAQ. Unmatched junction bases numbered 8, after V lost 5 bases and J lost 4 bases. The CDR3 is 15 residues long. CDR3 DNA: TGTGCCAGCAGCCCCTACCTAGCGGGAGAATACGAGCAGTACTTC. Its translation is CASSPYLAGEYEQYF.

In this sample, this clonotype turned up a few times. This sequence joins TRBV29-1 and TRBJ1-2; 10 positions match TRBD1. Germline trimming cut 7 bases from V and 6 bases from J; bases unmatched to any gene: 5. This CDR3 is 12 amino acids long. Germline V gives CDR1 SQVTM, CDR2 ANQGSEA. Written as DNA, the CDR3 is TGCAGCGCCGGACAGGGGGTCAATGGCTACACCTTC. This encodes CSAGQGVNGYTF.

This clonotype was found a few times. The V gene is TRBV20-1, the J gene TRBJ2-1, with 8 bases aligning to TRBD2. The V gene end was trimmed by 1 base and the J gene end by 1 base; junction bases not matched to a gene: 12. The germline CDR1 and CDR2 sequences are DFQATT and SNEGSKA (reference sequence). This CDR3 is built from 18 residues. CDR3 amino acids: CSARGQRESPKSYNEQFF. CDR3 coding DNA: TGCAGTGCTAGAGGTCAGCGGGAGTCCCCTAAGTCCTACAATGAGCAGTTCTTC.

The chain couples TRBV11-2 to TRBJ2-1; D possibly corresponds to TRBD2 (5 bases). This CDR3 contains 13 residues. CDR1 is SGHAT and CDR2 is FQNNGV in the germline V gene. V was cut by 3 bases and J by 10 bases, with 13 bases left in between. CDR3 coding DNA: TGTGCCAGCAGCTTTCTCCTAGCTCGCGAGCAGTTCTTC. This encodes CASSFLLAREQFF.

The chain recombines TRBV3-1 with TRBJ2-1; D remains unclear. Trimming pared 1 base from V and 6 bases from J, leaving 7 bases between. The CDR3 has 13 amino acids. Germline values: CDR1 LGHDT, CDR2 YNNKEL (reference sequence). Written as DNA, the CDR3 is TGTGCCAGCAGCCAAGTGACGGGCAATGAGCAGTTCTTC. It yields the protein CASSQVTGNEQFF.

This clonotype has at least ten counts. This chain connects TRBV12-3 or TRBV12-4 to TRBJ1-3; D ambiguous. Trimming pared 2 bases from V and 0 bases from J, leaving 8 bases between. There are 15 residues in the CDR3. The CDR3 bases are TGTGCCAGCAGTTTACGGAGACACTCTGGAAACACCATATATTTT. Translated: CASSLRRHSGNTIYF.

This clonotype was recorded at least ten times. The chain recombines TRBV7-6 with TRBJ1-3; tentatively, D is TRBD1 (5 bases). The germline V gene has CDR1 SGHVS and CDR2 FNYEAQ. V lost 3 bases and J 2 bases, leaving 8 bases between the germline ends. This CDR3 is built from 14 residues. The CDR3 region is CASSLKGTGNTIYF. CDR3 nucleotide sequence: TGTGCCAGCAGCTTGAAGGGGACTGGAAACACCATATATTTT. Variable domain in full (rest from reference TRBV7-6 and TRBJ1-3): GAGVSQSPRYKVTKRGQDVALRCDPISGHVSLYWYRQALGQGPEFLTYFNYEAQQDKSGLPNDRFSAERPEGSISTLTIQRTEQRDSAMYRCASSLKGTGNTIYFGEGSWLTVV.

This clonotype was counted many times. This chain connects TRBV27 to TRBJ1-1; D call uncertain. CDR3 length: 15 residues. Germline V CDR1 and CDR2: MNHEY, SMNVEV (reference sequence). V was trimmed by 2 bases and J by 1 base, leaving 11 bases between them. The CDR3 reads CASSLGEGSNTEAFF. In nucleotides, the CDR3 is TGTGCCAGCAGTTTAGGGGAGGGATCGAACACTGAAGCTTTCTTT.

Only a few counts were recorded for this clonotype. CDR3 sequence (DNA): TGTGCCAGCAGCATCGGACTAGCGGGAAGCACCGGGGAGCTGTTTTTT. Residues: CASSIGLAGSTGELFF. V is TRBV5-4 and J is TRBJ2-2; 12 nucleotides line up with TRBD2. This CDR3 has 16 residues. J gave up 4 bases and V 4 bases, and 5 bases lay outside the gene matches. The germline CDR1 and CDR2 sequences are SGHNT and YYREEE (reference sequence).

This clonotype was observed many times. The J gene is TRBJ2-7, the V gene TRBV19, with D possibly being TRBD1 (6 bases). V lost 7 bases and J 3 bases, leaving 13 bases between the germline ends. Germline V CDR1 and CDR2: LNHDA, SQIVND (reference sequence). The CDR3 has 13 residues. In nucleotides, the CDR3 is TGTGCCAGTACGGGGCAGGGGCGCTACGAGCAGTACTTC. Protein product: CASTGQGRYEQYF.

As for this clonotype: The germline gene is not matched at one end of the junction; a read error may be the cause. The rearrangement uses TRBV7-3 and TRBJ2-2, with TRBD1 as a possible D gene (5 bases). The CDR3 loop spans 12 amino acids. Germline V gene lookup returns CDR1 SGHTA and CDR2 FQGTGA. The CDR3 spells CVSVRAAGELFF. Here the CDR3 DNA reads TGCGTGTCTGTCAGGGCCGCCGGGGAGCTGTTTTTT.

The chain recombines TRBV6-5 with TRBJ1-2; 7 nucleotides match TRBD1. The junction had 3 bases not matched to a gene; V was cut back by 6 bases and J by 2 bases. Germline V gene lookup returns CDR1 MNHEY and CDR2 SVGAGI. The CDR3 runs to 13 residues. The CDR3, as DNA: TGTGCCAGCAGAACGACAGGGAACTATGGCTACACCTTC. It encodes CASRTTGNYGYTF.

As DNA, the CDR3 is TGTGCCAGCAGCTTTGGGGGAAGGGTAATGGACAGGACAACTAGCTCGAACACCGGGGAGCTGTTTTTT. It yields the protein CASSFGGRVMDRTTSSNTGELFF. The chain carries TRBV7-8 and TRBJ2-2; possibly TRBD1 for D (7 bases). V was shortened by 3 bases and J by 0 bases, with 32 bases between the two germline ends. Germline V lookup: CDR1 SGHVS, CDR2 FQNEAQ. This CDR3 is built from 23 residues.

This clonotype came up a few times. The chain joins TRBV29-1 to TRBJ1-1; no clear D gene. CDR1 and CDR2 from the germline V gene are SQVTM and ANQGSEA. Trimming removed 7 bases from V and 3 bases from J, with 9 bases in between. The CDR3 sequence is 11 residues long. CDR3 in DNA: TGCAGCGGAGAGGAGGACACTGAAGCTTTCTTT. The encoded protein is CSGEEDTEAFF.

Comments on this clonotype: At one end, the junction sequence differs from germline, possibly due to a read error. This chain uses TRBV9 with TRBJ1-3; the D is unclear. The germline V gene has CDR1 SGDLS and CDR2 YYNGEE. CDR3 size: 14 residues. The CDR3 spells CASSPRSSENTIYF. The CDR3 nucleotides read TGTGCCAGCAGCCCTCGTAGCTCTGAAAACACCATATATTTT.

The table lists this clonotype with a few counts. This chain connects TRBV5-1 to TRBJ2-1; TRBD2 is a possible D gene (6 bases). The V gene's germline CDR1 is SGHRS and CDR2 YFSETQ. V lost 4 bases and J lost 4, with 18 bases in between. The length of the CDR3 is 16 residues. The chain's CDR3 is CASSAQGGALYNEQFF. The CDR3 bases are TGCGCCAGCAGCGCTCAGGGCGGGGCACTTTACAATGAGCAGTTCTTC.

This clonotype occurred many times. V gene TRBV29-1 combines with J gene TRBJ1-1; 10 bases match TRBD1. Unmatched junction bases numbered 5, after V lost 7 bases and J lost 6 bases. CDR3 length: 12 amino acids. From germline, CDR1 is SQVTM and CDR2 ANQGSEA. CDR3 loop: CSAEGTGAEAFF. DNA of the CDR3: TGCAGCGCCGAAGGGACAGGGGCTGAAGCTTTCTTT.

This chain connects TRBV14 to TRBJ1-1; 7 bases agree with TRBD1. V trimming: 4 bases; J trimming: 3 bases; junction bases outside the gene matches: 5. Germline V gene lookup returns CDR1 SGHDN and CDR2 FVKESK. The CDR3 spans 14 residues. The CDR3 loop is CASSPGTAHTEAFF. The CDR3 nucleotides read TGTGCCAGCAGCCCCGGGACAGCACACACTGAAGCTTTCTTT.

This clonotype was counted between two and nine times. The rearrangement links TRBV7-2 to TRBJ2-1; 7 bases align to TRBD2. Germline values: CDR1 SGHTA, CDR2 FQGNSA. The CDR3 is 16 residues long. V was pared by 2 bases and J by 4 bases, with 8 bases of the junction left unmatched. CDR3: CASSLIGAGIYNEQFF. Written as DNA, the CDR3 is TGTGCCAGCAGCTTAATAGGAGCGGGGATTTACAATGAGCAGTTCTTC.